Listed here are 2 T cell receptor beta chains from one sample, sequenced in a study of blood T cell repertoires in COVID-19 (dated by TCRdb to 2018 to 2021). Library construction relied on the immunoSEQ multiplex PCR assay. TCRdb provides this immuneACCESS table in a form limited to in-frame rearrangements. Some clones are lacking; in checked studies, under half of them reflect an unresolved V gene, and why the rest are absent is not known. The sample table records 60,000 or so clones; around four fifths of these occur just once. The leading ten clones occupy about a tenth of the sample. The sample comprised peripheral blood. The receptor source for this set is a man younger than 45 with COVID-19, enrolled during active disease.

The chain employs TRBV10-2 and TRBJ1-1, with a possible D match to TRBD1 (5 bases). Trimming took off 3 bases at V and 1 base at J, with 12 bases between the two ends. Germline V gene lookup returns CDR1 WSHSY and CDR2 SAAADI. CDR3 length: 15 amino acids. The CDR3 nucleotides are TGCGCCAGCAGTGAACAGGCCACAGGGAACACTGAAGCTTTCTTT. Protein sequence: CASSEQATGNTEAFF.

V usage is TRBV19 and J usage is TRBJ2-1; 10 bases fit TRBD2. Trimming at V came to 5 bases and at J to 4 bases, leaving 5 bases not matched to a gene. The CDR3 has 15 amino acids. Germline V CDR1 and CDR2: LNHDA, SQIVND (reference sequence). DNA of the CDR3: TGTGCCAGTAGTCGAACTAGCGGGACATACAATGAGCAGTTCTTC. It codes for CASSRTSGTYNEQFF.